These T cell receptor beta chains were read from a single sample in a study of breast tumors, draining lymph nodes, adjacent tissues. TCRdb independently ran MiXCR on the multiplex PCR reads; one entry per CDR3 protein. Of 200,000 or so distinct CDR3 sequences in the sample, around 29% were seen once. Sequencing input: axillary lymph node tissue. The receptor set was obtained from a female donor with breast cancer. Some clones in this sample may be carry-over from other donors' samples. Each CDR3 is given with its conserved first and last residue. Clone size is given for some rows only: seen once, a few or many times, or a class if the clone is expanded.

clone_size: many; v_call: TRBV24-1; cdr3_aa: CATSNQGELFF
clone_size: many; v_call: TRBV7-8; cdr3_aa: CASIQNPSGNTIYF
clone_size: many; v_call: TRBV6-6; cdr3_aa: CASSKGGRSRNTIYF
clone_size: many; v_call: TRBV19; cdr3_aa: CASRGQGVGEQYF
clone_size: NA; v_call: TRBV2; cdr3_aa: CARTRGDSGNTIYF
clone_size: many; v_call: TRBV7-9; cdr3_aa: CASSPLTGRYSSYNSPLHF
clone_size: once; v_call: TRBV4-1; cdr3_aa: CASSQDRGAGGYTF
clone_size: many; v_call: TRBV20-1; cdr3_aa: CSTPKGGIETQYF
clone_size: many; v_call: TRBV20-1; cdr3_aa: CSARVTSGTDTQYF
clone_size: few; v_call: TRBV9; cdr3_aa: CASSVVPDRVDGSTF
clone_size: many; v_call: TRBV18; cdr3_aa: CASSPGFRYEQYF
clone_size: many; v_call: TRBV6-1; cdr3_aa: CAAGLAGEETQYF
clone_size: many; v_call: TRBV20-1; cdr3_aa: CSAAAGAGGADTQYF
clone_size: NA; v_call: TRBV2; cdr3_aa: CASTIQGTSGKVFF
clone_size: NA; v_call: TRBV27; cdr3_aa: CASSDYGQLNTGELFF
clone_size: many; v_call: TRBV30; cdr3_aa: CAWSGGAGNTIYF
clone_size: many; v_call: TRBV20-1; cdr3_aa: CSARDRLGVGGYTF
clone_size: many; v_call: TRBV19; cdr3_aa: CASVAPGNTIYF
clone_size: few; v_call: TRBV4-1; cdr3_aa: CASSQTGQEVGGDTEAFF
clone_size: few; v_call: TRBV7-2; cdr3_aa: CASSNPGGPRRYEQYF
clone_size: NA; v_call: TRBV7-2; cdr3_aa: CASSLEAAGVYEQFF
clone_size: many; v_call: TRBV20-1; cdr3_aa: CSARDLANSPLHF
clone_size: NA; v_call: TRBV15; cdr3_aa: CATSRDIGGEAEAFF
clone_size: many; v_call: TRBV7-3; cdr3_aa: CASSLTSATNEKLFF
clone_size: many; v_call: TRBV5-1; cdr3_aa: CASSLESGETQYF
clone_size: many; v_call: TRBV7-9; cdr3_aa: CASSPSGHLGYEQYF
clone_size: NA; v_call: TRBV7-2; cdr3_aa: CASSYYPQGVTEAFF
clone_size: NA; v_call: TRBV20-1; cdr3_aa: CSAYGGGGGNTIYF
clone_size: many; v_call: TRBV7-2; cdr3_aa: CASSSGQGNTDTQYF
clone_size: NA; v_call: TRBV7-2; cdr3_aa: CASRSGRADTQYF
clone_size: many; v_call: TRBV7-9; cdr3_aa: CASSLLGLADNEQFF
clone_size: many; v_call: TRBV9; cdr3_aa: CASSVGLAVTDTQYF
clone_size: NA; v_call: TRBV20-1; cdr3_aa: CSARKQGAEAFF
clone_size: many; v_call: TRBV28; cdr3_aa: CASSPRLGTNQPQHF
clone_size: NA; v_call: TRBV29-1; cdr3_aa: CSVGQGNYGYTF
clone_size: many; v_call: TRBV12-3/TRBV12-4; cdr3_aa: CASSLLGGGTGNTIYF
clone_size: many; v_call: TRBV6-2/TRBV6-3; cdr3_aa: CASKNYLTSSYEQYF
clone_size: many; v_call: TRBV9; cdr3_aa: CASSVGGSTDTQYF
clone_size: NA; v_call: TRBV9; cdr3_aa: CASSVGGAHNSPLHF
clone_size: many; v_call: TRBV7-2; cdr3_aa: CASSSQGSLYNEQYF
clone_size: many; v_call: TRBV29-1; cdr3_aa: CSVEGPLGAGGTGELFF
clone_size: many; v_call: TRBV12-3/TRBV12-4; cdr3_aa: CASRQGQGGQPQHF
clone_size: many; v_call: TRBV3-1; cdr3_aa: CASSQMGFVRYTF
clone_size: NA; v_call: TRBV5-1; cdr3_aa: CASSLASGGELFF
clone_size: NA; v_call: TRBV11-2; cdr3_aa: CASSSLAGVEKLFF
clone_size: NA; v_call: TRBV15; cdr3_aa: CATSSLGATDTQYF
clone_size: few; v_call: TRBV30; cdr3_aa: CAWSYTGGSGNTIYF
clone_size: many; v_call: TRBV5-8; cdr3_aa: CASRGYGGTDTQYF
clone_size: many; v_call: TRBV5-6; cdr3_aa: CASSFPSSSYEQYF
clone_size: many; v_call: TRBV11-2; cdr3_aa: CASSPGPYLEGYTF
clone_size: many; v_call: TRBV2; cdr3_aa: CASSPTGANEKLFF
clone_size: many; v_call: TRBV2; cdr3_aa: CASRPGLGTDTQYF
clone_size: many; v_call: TRBV7-6; cdr3_aa: CASSPRLAGGNTGELFF